Each of the 25 T cell receptor beta chains below was sequenced from the same sample in a study of T cells in Graves' hyperthyroidism and ophthalmopathy. RNA transcripts provided the source from which TCR beta CDR3 regions were amplified. First-round RT-PCR targeting the TCR CDR3 was performed with the HTBI primer set. MiXCR, run by TCRdb on the multiplex PCR reads, gives a single entry per CDR3 protein. The sample holds 530,000 or so distinct CDR3 sequences, about half seen once. The sample comprised peripheral blood or thyroid tissue (not recorded which). The receptors shown here come from a woman between 18 and 29 years old with Graves' hyperthyroidism.

At least ten counts were recorded for this clonotype. The CDR3 loop reads CASSSYSQETQYF. The CDR3, as DNA: TGTGCCAGCTCATCGTACTCCCAAGAGACCCAGTACTTC. The chain combines TRBV19 with TRBJ2-5; no clear D gene. The V end lost 9 bases, the J end lost 1 base, and 12 bases lay between the germline ends. The germline V gene encodes CDR1 LNHDA and CDR2 SQIVND (reference sequence). The CDR3 loop spans 13 amino acids. Filled out from reference TRBV19 and TRBJ2-5, the complete variable domain reads DGGITQSPKYLFRKEGQNVTLSCEQNLNHDAMYWYRQDPGQGLRLIYYSQIVNDFQKGDIAEGYSVSREKKESFPLTVTSAQKNPTAFYLCASSSYSQETQYFGPGTRLLVL.

The sample holds many counts of this clonotype. The CDR3 sequence is CASSESGFSYEQYF. The DNA for the CDR3 is TGTGCCAGCAGTGAATCTGGGTTCTCCTACGAGCAGTACTTC. The rearrangement links TRBV25-1 to TRBJ2-7, with D hard to call. V shed 1 base and J shed 0 bases, with 7 bases lying between them. CDR3 length: 14 amino acids. The V gene's germline CDR1 is MGHDK and CDR2 SYGVNS.

This clonotype was detected ten times or more. V gene TRBV15 combines with J gene TRBJ1-2, with D hard to call. CDR3 length: 15 residues. V was clipped by 0 bases and J by 0 bases, with 8 bases between them. Germline V gives CDR1 LNHNV, CDR2 YYDKDF (reference sequence). CDR3: CATSREIAPNYGYTF. In DNA form, the CDR3 reads TGTGCCACCAGCAGAGAAATCGCACCTAACTATGGCTACACCTTC.

In this sample, this clonotype turned up many times. This chain joins TRBV20-1 and TRBJ1-5; D not certain. The V end lost 2 bases, the J end lost 4 bases, and 18 bases lay between the germline ends. Germline V gene sequence: CDR1 DFQATT, CDR2 SNEGSKA (reference sequence). The CDR3 runs 16 residues. Here the CDR3 reads CSARQLRSLRNQPQHF. The CDR3 region has the DNA TGCAGTGCTAGACAATTAAGGTCCTTACGAAATCAGCCCCAGCATTTT.

This clonotype was seen only a few times. The chain combines TRBV19 with TRBJ1-2, with TRBD1 as a possible D gene (5 bases). Germline V gives CDR1 LNHDA, CDR2 SQIVND (reference sequence). V was trimmed by 1 base and J by 2 bases, leaving 17 bases between them. This CDR3 contains 17 residues. The CDR3 sequence: CASSIGIREGSNYGYTF. The CDR3 nucleotides read TGTGCCAGTAGTATAGGCATCAGGGAAGGGTCCAACTATGGCTACACCTTC.

In DNA, the CDR3 is TGTGCCAGCAGCCACCTGCCGGGGCCCAGAGAGAATGAAAAACTGTTTTTT. Encoded protein: CASSHLPGPRENEKLFF. This sequence joins TRBV4-2 and TRBJ1-4; D possibly corresponds to TRBD1 (5 bases). The germline V gene has CDR1 LGHNA and CDR2 YNFKEQ. Trimming removed 3 bases from V and 5 bases from J, with 19 bases in between. The CDR3 covers 17 residues.

This rearrangement joins TRBV18 to TRBJ1-5, with 9 bases identical to TRBD1. Germline V CDR1 and CDR2: KGHSH, LQKENI. V lost 2 bases to trimming and J lost 4 bases; unmatched junction nucleotides: 3. The CDR3 totals 15 residues. The CDR3 DNA is TGTGCCAGCTCACCAGGCGGGACAGGGAATCAGCCCCAGCATTTT. This gives the protein CASSPGGTGNQPQHF.

There are a few counts of this clonotype. In DNA, the CDR3 is TGTGCCAGCAGTGTCGGGGGATGGGGTTACGAGCAGTACTTC. It codes for CASSVGGWGYEQYF. V gene TRBV6-6 combines with J gene TRBJ2-7, with a weak D call TRBD2 (6 bases). CDR1 and CDR2 (germline): MNHNY, SVGAGI (reference sequence). The CDR3 length is 14 residues. Trimming left V 5 bases short and J 4 bases short, with 15 bases between.

As regards this clonotype: This may arise from a read error, as a much more abundant clone is one base away. The chain carries TRBV19 and TRBJ1-4, with D hard to call. This CDR3 comprises 15 residues. The germline V gene encodes CDR1 LNHDA and CDR2 SQIVND (reference sequence). Written as DNA, the CDR3 is TGTGCCAGTAGTCCCCGGTGGGTCCGAACTGAAAAACTGTCTTTT. Translation: CASSPRWVRTEKLSF.

The V call is TRBV9, the J call TRBJ2-3; D is possibly TRBD1 (6 bases). Germline CDR1 is SGDLS and CDR2 is YYNGEE. V was clipped by 1 base and J by 2 bases, with 14 bases between them. The CDR3 sequence is 16 residues long. CDR3 protein: CASSVNAQGNTDTQYF. In DNA, the CDR3 is TGTGCCAGCAGCGTAAATGCGCAGGGGAACACAGATACGCAGTATTTT.

V usage is TRBV6-6 and J usage is TRBJ2-5, with a tentative D call TRBD2 (6 bases). V was cut by 2 bases and J by 5 bases, with 15 bases left in between. Germline V gene data show CDR1 as MNHNY and CDR2 as SVGAGI (reference sequence). The CDR3 runs to 15 residues. This CDR3 reads CASSYPGASYETQYF. CDR3 coding DNA: TGTGCCAGCAGTTACCCGGGAGCGAGTTACGAGACCCAGTACTTC.

Concerning this clonotype itself: This sequence may be a read error, since a much larger clone differs from it by one base. This chain connects TRBV14 to TRBJ1-4, with 8 bases identical to TRBD1. CDR3 size: 15 residues. Germline loops: CDR1 SGHDN, CDR2 FVKESK. CDR3 in amino acids: CASSQDGTGVEILFF. The CDR3 DNA sequence: TGTGCCAGCAGCCAAGACGGGACAGGAGTGGAAATACTGTTTTTT.

The chain combines TRBV13 with TRBJ2-7, with 12 nucleotides matching TRBD1. Germline V lookup: CDR1 PRHDT, CDR2 FYEKMQ (reference sequence). V was clipped by 8 bases and J by 5 bases; unmatched bases: 7. The CDR3 is 14 amino acids. CDR3 in amino acids: CASGPGQGANEQYF. The CDR3 DNA is TGTGCCAGCGGACCGGGACAGGGGGCAAACGAGCAGTACTTC.

This clonotype was detected a few times. This chain links TRBV3-1 with TRBJ2-7; maybe TRBD2 (6 bases). CDR3 length: 14 amino acids. CDR1 is LGHDT, CDR2 YNNKEL, per germline (reference sequence). With 1 base removed from V and 6 bases from J, the gap between germline ends came to 13 bases. This CDR3 reads CASSQGGGKGEQYF. For the CDR3, the DNA is TGTGCCAGCAGCCAAGGGGGCGGGAAGGGCGAGCAGTACTTC.

This clonotype was recorded at least ten times. This sequence joins TRBV6-1 and TRBJ2-7, with D unresolved. The CDR3 totals 13 residues. Per germline, CDR1 MNHNS and CDR2 SASEGT. V was pared by 3 bases and J by 6 bases, with 12 bases between. Written as DNA, the CDR3 is TGTGCCAGCAGTGAGCGGCTTCCCTCCGAGCAGTACTTC. Protein product: CASSERLPSEQYF.

In its sample, this clonotype was seen many times. The V gene is TRBV6-1, the J gene TRBJ1-1; D call uncertain. The germline CDR1 and CDR2 sequences are MNHNS and SASEGT. This CDR3 is 16 amino acids long. Trimming took 1 base from V and 0 from J, leaving 12 bases between them. CDR3: CASSEGSFSVNTEAFF. CDR3 DNA: TGTGCCAGCAGTGAAGGGTCCTTCAGCGTGAACACTGAAGCTTTCTTT.

The rearrangement links TRBV20-1 to TRBJ2-2, with a tentative D call TRBD1 (10 bases). The germline V gene encodes CDR1 DFQATT and CDR2 SNEGSKA (reference sequence). Trimming removed 5 bases from V and 4 bases from J, with 26 bases in between. This CDR3 comprises 18 residues. For the CDR3, the DNA is TGCAGTGCTGCTGCGACAGGGGGCGGGAGGGGTGCCACCGGGGAGCTGTTTTTT. This encodes CSAAATGGGRGATGELFF.

The table lists this clonotype with a count of one. The chain joins TRBV2 to TRBJ2-5; D possibly uses TRBD1 or TRBD2 (5 bases each). The length of the CDR3 is 16 residues. With 10 bases removed from V and 5 bases from J, the gap between germline ends came to 26 bases. The germline V gene encodes CDR1 SNHLY and CDR2 FYNNEI. The CDR3 protein is CATNKPSSFKGETQYF. Written as DNA, the CDR3 is TGTGCCACCAATAAACCTAGCAGTTTCAAGGGGGAGACCCAGTACTTC.

This clonotype was detected only a few times. The chain uses TRBV6-2 or TRBV6-3 and TRBJ2-7; 8 nucleotides agree with TRBD2. The CDR3 length is 14 residues. V trimming: 6 bases; J trimming: 5 bases; junction bases outside the gene matches: 9. In germline, CDR1 is MNHEY, CDR2 SVGEGT. The CDR3 DNA is TGTGCCAGCAGCGCGAGCGGGAGTTCCCACGAGCAGTACTTC. Residues: CASSASGSSHEQYF.

In this sample, this clonotype turned up many times. The V and J genes are TRBV7-8 and TRBJ1-2, with TRBD1 matching 9 bases. The CDR3 sequence is 18 residues long. The germline V gene encodes CDR1 SGHVS and CDR2 FQNEAQ. With V trimmed by 5 bases and J by 7 bases, 20 bases remained unmatched. CDR3 sequence reads: CASSPRRDRVVRRAGYTF. In nucleotides, the CDR3 is TGTGCCAGCAGCCCGCGTCGGGACAGGGTGGTTCGACGTGCTGGCTACACCTTC. The full variable domain, with the rest looked up from reference TRBV7-8 and TRBJ1-2, is GAGVSQSPRYKVAKRGQDVALRCDPISGHVSLFWYQQALGQGPEFLTYFQNEAQLDKSGLPSDRFFAERPEGSVSTLKIQRTQQEDSAVYLCASSPRRDRVVRRAGYTFGSGTRLTVV.

The chain employs TRBV5-1 and TRBJ1-2; tentatively, D is TRBD1 (5 bases). Germline loops: CDR1 SGHRS, CDR2 YFSETQ. The CDR3 consists of 16 residues. The V end lost 2 bases, the J end lost 10 bases, and 24 bases lay between the germline ends. The CDR3 bases are TGCGCCAGCAGCTTCGTCGGGGGATCTGAAGCTAGCATCTACACCTTC. Translated, it gives CASSFVGGSEASIYTF.

The chain employs TRBV20-1 and TRBJ2-7; 12 nucleotides align to TRBD2. CDR3 length: 12 amino acids. Losses at the gene ends were 5 bases for V and 11 bases for J; bases not matched to a gene: 7. Germline lookup yields CDR1 DFQATT and CDR2 SNEGSKA (reference sequence). In DNA, the CDR3 is TGCAGTGCTGCGACTAGCGGGAGTGCTGAGTACTTC. Its protein is CSAATSGSAEYF.

The chain uses TRBV7-6 and TRBJ2-1, with 14 nucleotides matching TRBD2. CDR1 is SGHVS, CDR2 FNYEAQ, per germline. The CDR3 runs to 17 residues. J lost 6 bases, V lost 0 bases, and 4 bases had no gene match. The CDR3 DNA reads TGTGCCAGCAGCTTAGCAGGCGGACTAGCGGGAGGCAATGAGCAGTTCTTC. This codes for CASSLAGGLAGGNEQFF.

As to this clonotype: This clone may be a read error of a much larger clone one base away. The conserved final phenylalanine or tryptophan is absent from the CDR3, which likely points to a read error. The chain recombines TRBV7-9 with TRBJ2-5; D not certain. The CDR3 totals 15 residues. Per germline, CDR1 SEHNR and CDR2 FQNEAQ (reference sequence). V was clipped by 3 bases and J by 0 bases, with 11 bases between them. CDR3 coding DNA: TGTGCCAGCAGCTTGACCTGGCGGTACCAAGAGACCCAGTACCTC. It is translated as CASSLTWRYQETQYL.

This chain uses TRBV19 with TRBJ2-2; 7 bases agree with TRBD1. J was trimmed by 13 bases and V by 5 bases; bases with no gene match: 4. Looked up from germline, CDR1 is LNHDA and CDR2 is SQIVND (reference sequence). The CDR3 spans 11 residues. CDR3 residues: CASSAYRGLFF. In DNA form, the CDR3 reads TGTGCCAGTAGTGCATACAGGGGGCTGTTTTTT.